This T cell receptor beta chain is from a study of beta chain features in type 1 diabetes. About the research overall: Across every sample, about 110 million sorted cells were examined in total. General study findings and limits: Within each of all four CD4+ subsets, Type 1 diabetes patients had TCRB CDR3s that were moderately but significantly shorter.

The CDR3 runs 15 residues. Germline loops: CDR1 SGHAT, CDR2 FQNNGV. The ends lost 5 bases at V and 5 bases at J; junction bases unmatched: 7. This clone has just a few counts. Its antigen is as yet unknown. Expressed TCRB transcripts were sequenced after all isolated RNA was converted to cDNA. Some clones are missing from TCRdb's copy, which holds only in-frame ones; the method was immunoSEQ multiplex PCR. The sample lists over 90,000 clones, 25% to 35% occurring once. The origin of this receptor is a woman younger than 30 with type 1 diabetes. This chain joins TRBV11-2 and TRBJ1-3, with 9 positions matching TRBD1. Material: central memory CD4+ T cells from blood. The CDR3 region is CASSHPGTGRNTIYF. DNA for the CDR3: TGTGCCAGCAGCCACCCTGGGACAGGGAGAAACACCATATATTTT.